The clone carrying this T cell receptor beta chain showed up just a few times. The entry originates in a study of blood T cell repertoires in COVID-19. Repertoires were generated with immunoSEQ multiplex PCR, while TCRdb's copy carries only in-frame clones and drops some. Among about 380,000 clones listed, 85% to 90% were seen once. The V and J ends lost 10 bases and 12 bases respectively, with 15 bases between them. This CDR3 is 11 amino acids long. Germline V lookup: CDR1 LGHDT, CDR2 YNNKEL (reference sequence). Adults between roughly 18 and 89 years of age took part from about two dozen US areas. The chain carries TRBV3-1 (or the pseudogene TRBV3-2) and TRBJ1-4; D is uncertain. This TCR was recovered from a woman aged 18-35 years who had recovered from COVID-19. The sequencing sample was made of PBMCs or T cells enriched from blood (not recorded which). The CDR3 DNA sequence: TGTGCCATCTCCCCCACATTGGAACTGTTTTTT. Its protein is CAISPTLELFF.